A single sample is the source of the 28 T cell receptor beta chains below, sequenced in a study of Graves' ophthalmopathy and Graves' hyperthyroidism. Amplified TCR beta CDR3 regions were obtained using RNA transcripts as template. RT-PCR was first run with HTBI primers, then multiplex PCR in a second round. TCRdb recomputed calls from the multiplex PCR reads with MiXCR, one row per CDR3 protein. The table lists around 660,000 distinct CDR3 sequences, roughly 39% of them singletons. The sequenced sample was peripheral blood. These TCRs come from an adult man with Graves' ophthalmopathy.

This clonotype occurred many times. The genes are TRBV20-1 and TRBJ1-4; TRBD1 agrees at 9 bases. V gave up 6 bases and J gave up 4 bases; unmatched junction bases: 12. This CDR3 contains 16 residues. Germline V lookup: CDR1 DFQATT, CDR2 SNEGSKA (reference sequence). CDR3 region: CSANTRTGALNEKLFF. The CDR3, as DNA: TGCAGTGCCAATACACGGACAGGGGCCCTTAATGAAAAACTGTTTTTT.

The chain combines TRBV29-1 with TRBJ2-7, with 8 nucleotides matching TRBD1. The CDR3 extends over 13 amino acids. Germline V gene data show CDR1 as SQVTM and CDR2 as ANQGSEA. V lost 7 bases and J lost 4; bases outside the gene matches: 9. The CDR3 spells CSAKDRAGYEQYF. In DNA, the CDR3 is TGCAGCGCCAAGGACAGGGCGGGATACGAGCAGTACTTC.

About this clonotype: Just one base apart from a much larger clone, this may be a read error. This CDR3 fails to terminate in the conserved phenylalanine or tryptophan, so it likely reflects a read error. The chain has TRBV7-9 and TRBJ2-7; tentative D call: TRBD1 (6 bases). This CDR3 has 13 amino acids. Germline lookup yields CDR1 SEHNR and CDR2 FQNEAQ (reference sequence). Trimming took 5 bases from V and 2 from J, leaving 10 bases between them. The CDR3 DNA reads as TGTGCCAGCAGCGGGGACAACACCTACGAGCAGTACCTC. As protein: CASSGDNTYEQYL.

This clonotype was counted ten times or more. J is TRBJ2-5 and V is TRBV13; D not certain. Trimming cost V 6 bases and J 0 bases, with 8 bases left between them. This CDR3 is 13 amino acids long. Germline-derived CDR1 and CDR2 are PRHDT and FYEKMQ (reference sequence). The CDR3 reads CASSSNNQETQYF. CDR3 bases: TGTGCCAGCAGTTCCAATAACCAAGAGACCCAGTACTTC. Together with reference TRBV13 and TRBJ2-5, the CDR3 gives the full variable domain: AAGVIQSPRHLIKEKRETATLKCYPIPRHDTVYWYQQGPGQDPQFLISFYEKMQSDKGSIPDRFSAQQFSDYHSELNMSSLELGDSALYFCASSSNNQETQYFGPGTRLLVL.

On this clonotype itself: The conserved final phenylalanine or tryptophan is absent from the CDR3, which likely points to a read error. The rearrangement uses TRBV4-1 and TRBJ2-5; D may correspond to TRBD1 or TRBD2 (5 bases each). The CDR3 runs to 15 residues. Germline V gives CDR1 MGHRA, CDR2 YSYEKL. Trimming pared 0 bases from V and 7 bases from J, leaving 15 bases between. The CDR3 loop reads CASSQENSAQGTQYC. CDR3 bases: TGCGCCAGCAGCCAAGAAAATAGCGCCCAGGGGACCCAGTACTGC.

This chain uses TRBV29-1 with TRBJ2-1; 13 bases are shared with TRBD2. This CDR3 spans 17 amino acids. Germline trimming cut 4 bases from V and 9 bases from J; bases unmatched to any gene: 15. The germline V gene encodes CDR1 SQVTM and CDR2 ANQGSEA. Written as DNA, the CDR3 is TGCAGCGTTGTGGTACTAGCGGGAGGGCCCGGAAGATTTGAGCAGTTCTTC. Amino acid sequence: CSVVVLAGGPGRFEQFF.

This chain connects TRBV19 to TRBJ2-7; 9 bases agree with TRBD1. The CDR3 is 12 amino acids. Unmatched junction bases numbered 2, after V lost 8 bases and J lost 3 bases. CDR1 is LNHDA, CDR2 SQIVND, per germline (reference sequence). The DNA of the CDR3 is TGTGCCAGTGGGACAGGGTACTACGAGCAGTACTTC. Its protein product is CASGTGYYEQYF.

This clonotype was picked up a small number of times. This chain uses TRBV6-5 with TRBJ1-6, with D possibly being TRBD1 (5 bases). This CDR3 is 17 amino acids long. The germline V gene has CDR1 MNHEY and CDR2 SVGAGI. V lost 8 bases, J lost 9 bases, and 26 bases lay in between. CDR3 sequence (DNA): TGTGCCAGCCAGGCCCCGCCGGGGGAAGTTTCCTTTTCACCCCTCCACTTT. It translates to CASQAPPGEVSFSPLHF.

This chain joins TRBV6-5 and TRBJ1-1, with a weak D call TRBD1 (6 bases). V was shortened by 0 bases and J by 6 bases, with 17 bases between the two germline ends. CDR3 size: 16 residues. Germline V lookup: CDR1 MNHEY, CDR2 SVGAGI. The CDR3 region is CASSYSQAGARAEAFF. The CDR3 DNA reads as TGTGCCAGCAGTTACTCGCAGGCAGGGGCTAGGGCTGAAGCTTTCTTT.

This clonotype has just a few counts. CDR3 residues: CASRFSEKLFF. CDR3 DNA sequence: TGTGCCAGCAGATTTTCTGAAAAACTGTTTTTT. V is TRBV10-3 and J is TRBJ1-4; D gene uncertain. The V gene's germline CDR1 is ENHRY and CDR2 SYGVKD. V was trimmed by 10 bases and J by 7 bases, leaving 10 bases between them. The CDR3 has 11 residues.

This sequence joins TRBV5-1 and TRBJ2-7; 8 bases line up with TRBD2. The J segment lost 5 bases and the V segment lost 2 bases, leaving 9 bases of the junction unmatched. The CDR3 contains 15 residues. The V gene's germline CDR1 is SGHRS and CDR2 YFSETQ. CDR3: CASSFGPGLENEQYF. The CDR3 DNA is TGCGCCAGCAGCTTTGGTCCGGGACTAGAAAACGAGCAGTACTTC.

The J gene is TRBJ1-1, the V gene TRBV7-8; D gene uncertain. CDR1 is SGHVS and CDR2 is FQNEAQ in the germline V gene. V lost 1 base and J lost 4, with 13 bases in between. This CDR3 has 15 residues. CDR3 sequence: CASSLVGSRATEAFF. DNA of the CDR3: TGTGCCAGCAGCTTAGTCGGCAGCCGGGCCACTGAAGCTTTCTTT.

This clonotype was seen at least ten times. This chain links TRBV9 with TRBJ1-3; D uncertain. Germline lookup yields CDR1 SGDLS and CDR2 YYNGEE. The CDR3 covers 12 residues. The V gene lost 0 bases and the J gene lost 8 bases, with 6 bases spanning the gap. CDR3 sequence: CASSVDPDTIYF. The CDR3 bases are TGTGCCAGCAGCGTAGACCCTGACACCATATATTTT.

The gene calls are TRBV12-3 or TRBV12-4 and TRBJ2-7; 8 positions match TRBD2. The V and J ends lost 3 bases and 5 bases, in that order; junction bases with no gene match: 9. The CDR3 has 15 residues. CDR3 residues: CASSLGRGGLDEQYF. In nucleotides, the CDR3 is TGTGCCAGCAGTTTGGGCCGGGGGGGATTGGACGAGCAGTACTTC.

This clonotype was seen once. The gene calls are TRBV25-1 and TRBJ2-7; D is ambiguous. The CDR3 is 13 residues long. With 4 bases removed from V and 2 bases from J, the gap between germline ends came to 9 bases. The V gene's germline CDR1 is MGHDK and CDR2 SYGVNS. The CDR3 sequence is CASSVLGAYEQYF. CDR3 in DNA: TGTGCCAGCAGTGTACTCGGAGCCTACGAGCAGTACTTC.

Regarding this clonotype: A junction end diverges from the germline sequence, so it may reflect a read error. The chain links TRBV7-9 to TRBJ2-2; perhaps TRBD1 as D (6 bases). CDR1 is SEHNR, CDR2 FQNEAQ, per germline (reference sequence). CDR3 length: 11 residues. DNA of the CDR3: TGTGCCAGCAGCTTGTCAGGGGAGCGGTTTTTT. Translation gives CASSLSGERFF.

This sequence joins TRBV25-1 and TRBJ1-2; 11 bases are shared with TRBD1. The V segment lost 4 bases and the J segment 4 bases; nucleotides outside the gene matches: 5. The V gene's germline CDR1 is MGHDK and CDR2 SYGVNS. The CDR3 loop spans 15 amino acids. The CDR3 reads CASSVAGTGGYGYTF. CDR3 DNA sequence: TGTGCCAGCAGTGTAGCCGGGACAGGGGGCTATGGCTACACCTTC.

The chain joins TRBV6-7 to TRBJ2-5; the match to TRBD1 covers 9 bases. The J call is uncertain, as TRBJ2-7 better fits the DNA end. TRBV6-7 is given ORF status, its function remaining uncertain. This CDR3 contains 15 residues. DNA of the CDR3: TGTGCCAGCAGCCGGGACAGGGCCCTCTACTACGAGCAGTACTTC. Its translation: CASSRDRALYYEQYF.

This clonotype was observed many times. V is TRBV12-3 or TRBV12-4 and J is TRBJ1-4; possibly TRBD1 for D (5 bases). V was cut by 3 bases and J by 7 bases, with 9 bases left in between. CDR3 length equals 13 residues. This CDR3 reads CASSFGGGEKLFF. CDR3 nucleotide sequence: TGTGCCAGCAGTTTTGGGGGGGGTGAAAAACTGTTTTTT.

The chain links TRBV2 to TRBJ2-6; 7 bases map to TRBD2. J was trimmed by 0 bases and V by 9 bases; bases with no gene match: 5. The CDR3 has 15 residues. Germline CDR1 reads SNHLY; CDR2 reads FYNNEI. CDR3 in amino acids: CARGRGNSGANVLTF. CDR3 DNA: TGTGCCAGAGGGCGGGGGAACTCTGGGGCCAACGTCCTGACTTTC.

The CDR3 DNA sequence: TGCAGCGGTGGAGAGTTTGCCGGGACTCCCCTCAAGGCCCAGTACTTC. Translating it yields CSGGEFAGTPLKAQYF. The rearrangement uses TRBV29-1 and TRBJ2-5, with D perhaps TRBD2 (6 bases). This CDR3 region has 16 residues. V lost 7 bases, J lost 9 bases, and 30 bases lay in between. The V gene's germline CDR1 is SQVTM and CDR2 ANQGSEA.

This clonotype was seen many times. The chain couples TRBV9 to TRBJ2-5, with D possibly TRBD2 on 5 matching bases. The CDR3 sequence is 15 residues long. The V end lost 3 bases, the J end lost 0 bases, and 12 bases lay between the germline ends. Germline assignment: CDR1 SGDLS and CDR2 YYNGEE. CDR3 sequence: CASSASGVNQETQYF. The CDR3 coding sequence is TGTGCCAGCAGCGCGAGCGGAGTGAACCAAGAGACCCAGTACTTC.

CDR3 residues: CATSGAGTYNEQFF. CDR3 bases: TGTGCCACCAGTGGAGCGGGAACTTACAATGAGCAGTTCTTC. The genes are TRBV24-1 and TRBJ2-1; 7 positions agree with TRBD2. CDR3 size: 14 residues. V lost 5 bases, J lost 4 bases, and 4 bases stayed unmatched. CDR1 is KGHDR, CDR2 SFDVKD, per germline.

The chain carries TRBV20-1 and TRBJ1-1, with 7 bases identical to TRBD1. The CDR3 contains 13 residues. V trimming: 3 bases; J trimming: 2 bases; junction bases outside the gene matches: 3. The V gene's germline CDR1 is DFQATT and CDR2 SNEGSKA (reference sequence). CDR3 sequence reads: CSARRDSNTEAFF. The CDR3 bases are TGCAGTGCTAGGCGGGACAGCAACACTGAAGCTTTCTTT.

This clonotype is a singleton in its sample. An end of the junction does not agree with germline; a read error may underlie this. This chain joins TRBV7-9 and TRBJ1-1, with D uncertain. Germline V lookup: CDR1 SEHNR, CDR2 FQNEAQ (reference sequence). The CDR3 length is 12 residues. This chain's CDR3 is CAGSFLNTEAFF. In DNA, the CDR3 is TGTGCCGGCAGCTTTCTGAACACTGAAGCTTTCTTT.

The chain joins TRBV11-3 to TRBJ1-1; no clear D. Germline CDR1 is SGHNT and CDR2 is YENEEA. CDR3 length equals 18 residues. Trimming shortened V by 0 bases and J by 0 bases, and 17 bases separated the two germline ends. The CDR3 region is CASSLDAWPEGMNTEAFF. The DNA for the CDR3 is TGTGCCAGCAGCTTAGATGCCTGGCCAGAAGGCATGAACACTGAAGCTTTCTTT.

There are a few counts of this clonotype. The chain couples TRBV7-9 to TRBJ1-1; perhaps TRBD1 as D (5 bases). Trimming took off 6 bases at V and 11 bases at J, with 19 bases between the two ends. Per the germline V gene, CDR1 is SEHNR and CDR2 is FQNEAQ (reference sequence). The CDR3 covers 13 residues. The DNA of the CDR3 is TGTGCCAGCAGTGGAGGTGACAGCAGGTGGGCTTTCTTT. Translated: CASSGGDSRWAFF.

As concerns this clonotype: No conserved phenylalanine or tryptophan is present at the end of the CDR3, so a read error is the likely explanation. The chain recombines TRBV19 with TRBJ1-3, with TRBD1 matching 8 bases. Germline-derived CDR1 and CDR2 are LNHDA and SQIVND (reference sequence). J was trimmed by 0 bases and V by 9 bases; bases with no gene match: 1. The CDR3 is 13 amino acids. The chain's CDR3 is CASGTGSGNTIYA. For the CDR3, the DNA is TGTGCCAGCGGGACAGGCTCTGGAAACACCATATATGCT.